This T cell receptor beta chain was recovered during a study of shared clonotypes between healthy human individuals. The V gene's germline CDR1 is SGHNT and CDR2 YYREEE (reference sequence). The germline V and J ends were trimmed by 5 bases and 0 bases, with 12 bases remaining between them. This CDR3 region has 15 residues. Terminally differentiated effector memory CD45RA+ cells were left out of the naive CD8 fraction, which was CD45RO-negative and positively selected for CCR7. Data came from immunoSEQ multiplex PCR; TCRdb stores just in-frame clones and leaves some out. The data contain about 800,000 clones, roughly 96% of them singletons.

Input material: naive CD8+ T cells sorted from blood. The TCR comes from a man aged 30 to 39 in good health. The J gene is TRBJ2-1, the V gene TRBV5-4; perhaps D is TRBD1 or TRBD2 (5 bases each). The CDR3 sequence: CASRGPNSSYNEQFF. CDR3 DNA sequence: TGTGCCAGCAGGGGACCCAATTCCTCCTACAATGAGCAGTTCTTC. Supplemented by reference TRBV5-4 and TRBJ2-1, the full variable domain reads ETGVTQSPTHLIKTRGQQVTLRCSSQSGHNTVSWYQQALGQGPQFIFQYYREEENGRGNFPPRFSGLQFPNYSSELNVNALELDDSALYLCASRGPNSSYNEQFFGPGTRLTVL.